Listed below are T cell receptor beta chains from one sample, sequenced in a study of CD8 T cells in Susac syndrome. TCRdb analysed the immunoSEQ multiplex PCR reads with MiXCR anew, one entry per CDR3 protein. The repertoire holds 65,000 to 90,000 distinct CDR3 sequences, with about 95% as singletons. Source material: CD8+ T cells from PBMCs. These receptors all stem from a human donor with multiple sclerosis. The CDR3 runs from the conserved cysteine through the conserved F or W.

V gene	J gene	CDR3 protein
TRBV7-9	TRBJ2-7	CASSLVGLKYEQYF
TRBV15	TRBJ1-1	CATSRVRDSNTEAFF
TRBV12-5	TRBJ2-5	CASVRDYQETQYF
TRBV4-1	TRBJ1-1	CASSRGQGMNTEAFF
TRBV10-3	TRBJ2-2	CAISESAAGELFF
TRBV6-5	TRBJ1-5	CASSDRVDSNQPQHF
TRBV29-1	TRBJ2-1	CSARGGIEQFF
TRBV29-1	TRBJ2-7	CSAAQGLGEQYF
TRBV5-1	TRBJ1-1	CASSLAWGLNTEAFF
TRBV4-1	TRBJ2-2	CASSQGHAGELFF
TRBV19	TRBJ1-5	CASSIKGVSPQHF
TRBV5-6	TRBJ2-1	CASSLGNSYNEQFF
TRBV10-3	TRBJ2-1	CAIRGHPRAGDYNEQFF
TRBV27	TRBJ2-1	CASSYGTGIYNEQFF
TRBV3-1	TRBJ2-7	CASSQETERGLYEQYF
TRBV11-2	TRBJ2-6	CASSPQGGGSGANVLTF
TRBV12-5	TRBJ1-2	CASGLAGLRDTYGYTF
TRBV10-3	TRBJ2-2	CAISYTGELFF
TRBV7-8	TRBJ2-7	CASSPGLAGTNEQYF
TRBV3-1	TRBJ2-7	CASSQESYEQYF